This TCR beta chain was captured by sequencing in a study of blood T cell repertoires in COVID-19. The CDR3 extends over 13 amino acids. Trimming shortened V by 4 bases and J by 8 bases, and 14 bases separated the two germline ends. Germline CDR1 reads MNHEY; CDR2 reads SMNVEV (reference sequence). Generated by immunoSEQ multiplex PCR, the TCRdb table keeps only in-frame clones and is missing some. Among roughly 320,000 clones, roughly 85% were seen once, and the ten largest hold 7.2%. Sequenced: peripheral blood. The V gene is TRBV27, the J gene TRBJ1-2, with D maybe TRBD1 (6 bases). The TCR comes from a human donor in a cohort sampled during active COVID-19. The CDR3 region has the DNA TGTGCCAGCAGTTCTCCAGGGGTAGGGGGCTACACCTTC. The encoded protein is CASSSPGVGGYTF.